Listed here are 21 T cell receptor beta chains from one sample, sequenced in a study of blood T cell repertoires in COVID-19 (dated by TCRdb to the early 2020s). Library generation was performed with the immunoSEQ multiplex PCR assay. The source is immuneACCESS, and TCRdb retained only in-frame sequences with V and J called. Part of the clones is not carried over; for the studies checked, unresolved V genes explain less than half of this, and the remainder is unexplained. The table for this sample lists more than 130,000 clones; 88% of them were counted only once. The top ten constitute over 9.5% of the sample. The specimen was peripheral blood. These TCRs come from a man aged 50-60 years with active or convalescent COVID-19.

The chain is built from TRBV7-3 and TRBJ2-5; tentatively, D is TRBD1 (6 bases). The V end was cut by 3 bases, the J end by 1 base, with 15 bases between. CDR1 SGHTA and CDR2 FQGTGA come from the germline V gene. This CDR3 region has 16 residues. This chain's CDR3 is CASSFKPGHRQETQYF. CDR3 bases: TGTGCCAGCAGCTTTAAGCCGGGACACCGCCAAGAGACCCAGTACTTC. Full variable domain (rest looked up from reference TRBV7-3 and TRBJ2-5): GAGVSQTPSNKVTEKGKYVELRCDPISGHTALYWYRQSLGQGPEFLIYFQGTGAADDSGLPNDRFFAVRPEGSVSTLKIQRTERGDSAVYLCASSFKPGHRQETQYFGPGTRLLVL.

The chain couples TRBV11-1 to TRBJ1-1; a possible D gene is TRBD1 (6 bases). Germline CDR1 reads SGHAT; CDR2 reads FQDESV (reference sequence). V was cut by 2 bases and J by 1 base, with 11 bases left in between. The length of the CDR3 is 15 residues. The CDR3: CASSLRQVTNTEAFF. The CDR3 DNA is TGTGCCAGCAGCTTACGACAGGTGACGAACACTGAAGCTTTCTTT.

The V gene is TRBV28, the J gene TRBJ2-7, with D perhaps matching TRBD2 (6 bases). V was cut by 3 bases and J by 7 bases, with 19 bases left in between. The CDR3 runs to 15 residues. The germline V gene has CDR1 MDHEN and CDR2 SYDVKM. As DNA, the CDR3 is TGTGCCAGCAGTTTGGGGGGAGGTAGGATTTGGGAGCAGTACTTC. Translating gives CASSLGGGRIWEQYF.

The chain employs TRBV18 and TRBJ2-1; D remains unclear. The V and J ends lost 1 base and 4 bases respectively, with 8 bases between them. The CDR3 spans 14 residues. Germline values: CDR1 KGHSH, CDR2 LQKENI. CDR3 in amino acids: CASSPRPSYNEQFF. In nucleotides, the CDR3 is TGTGCCAGCTCACCACGGCCTTCTTACAATGAGCAGTTCTTC.

The CDR3 nucleotides are TGCACCAGCAGCCAACACGGACAGAACCCATTCCTGGGCAATCAGCCCCAGCATTTT. Its protein is CTSSQHGQNPFLGNQPQHF. V usage is TRBV1 and J usage is TRBJ1-5; TRBD1 is taken as the D call from the table, unchecked against the DNA. TRBV1 counts as a pseudogene. The CDR3 length is 19 residues.

The chain employs TRBV28 and TRBJ1-1; D unresolved. V dropped 10 bases and J dropped 5 bases, with 11 bases sitting between them. This CDR3 is 11 amino acids long. CDR1 is MDHEN, CDR2 SYDVKM, per germline. The CDR3 is CATVFRTEAFF. As DNA, the CDR3 is TGTGCCACCGTATTCAGAACTGAAGCTTTCTTT.

The V and J genes are TRBV5-1 and TRBJ2-2; D perhaps matches TRBD2 (5 bases). The germline V gene has CDR1 SGHRS and CDR2 YFSETQ. This CDR3 spans 12 amino acids. With 7 bases removed from V and 6 bases from J, the gap between germline ends came to 10 bases. The DNA for the CDR3 is TGCGCCAGCTGCGCGGGTCCCGGGGAGCTGTTTTTT. Protein: CASCAGPGELFF. The full variable domain, its missing parts supplied by reference TRBV5-1 and TRBJ2-2, is KAGVTQTPRYLIKTRGQQVTLSCSPISGHRSVSWYQQTPGQGLQFLFEYFSETQRNKGNFPGRFSGRQFSNSRSEMNVSTLELGDSALYLCASCAGPGELFFGEGSRLTVL.

The chain employs TRBV27 and TRBJ2-7; 11 bases map to TRBD1. V lost 5 bases to trimming and J lost 3 bases; unmatched junction nucleotides: 6. The length of the CDR3 is 15 residues. The germline V gene encodes CDR1 MNHEY and CDR2 SMNVEV (reference sequence). CDR3 sequence: CASSPGQGAYYEQYF. Here the CDR3 DNA reads TGTGCCAGCAGTCCAGGACAGGGGGCGTACTACGAGCAGTACTTC.

The chain is built from TRBV6-4 and TRBJ1-2; 10 bases map to TRBD1. Germline V gene lookup returns CDR1 MRHNA and CDR2 SNTAGT. V lost 3 bases to trimming and J lost 5 bases; unmatched junction nucleotides: 6. The length of the CDR3 is 15 residues. This chain's CDR3 is CASSEFGTGVYGYTF. DNA of the CDR3: TGTGCCAGCAGTGAATTCGGGACAGGGGTTTATGGCTACACCTTC.

This clone was found once. This chain links TRBV27 with TRBJ1-4, with a possible D match to TRBD1 (6 bases). This CDR3 has 16 amino acids. CDR1 and CDR2 from the germline V gene are MNHEY and SMNVEV (reference sequence). V dropped 3 bases and J dropped 7 bases, with 18 bases sitting between them. The CDR3 nucleotides are TGTGCCAGCAGTTTCCTCACAGGGACTAGGAGTGAAAAACTGTTTTTT. Its protein product is CASSFLTGTRSEKLFF.

The chain has TRBV5-1 and TRBJ2-1; 15 nucleotides agree with TRBD2. Germline lookup yields CDR1 SGHRS and CDR2 YFSETQ. Germline trimming cut 4 bases from V and 8 bases from J; bases unmatched to any gene: 7. The CDR3 spans 16 residues. CDR3 region: CASSRGTSGRRDEQFF. CDR3 in DNA: TGCGCCAGCAGCAGGGGGACTAGCGGGAGGAGGGATGAGCAGTTCTTC.

V gene TRBV28 combines with J gene TRBJ2-6; the match to TRBD1 covers 7 bases. The CDR3 has 16 residues. Germline V CDR1 and CDR2: MDHEN, SYDVKM. J gave up 2 bases and V 8 bases, and 9 bases lay outside the gene matches. The CDR3 nucleotides are TGTGCCAGCGTTAAGGGGGCGCGTACTGGGGCCAACGTCCTGACTTTC. This gives the protein CASVKGARTGANVLTF.

This clone was seen only once. The chain couples TRBV9 to TRBJ2-7; perhaps TRBD2 as D (5 bases). The germline gives CDR1 SGDLS, CDR2 YYNGEE. The CDR3 loop spans 14 amino acids. Deletions cut 0 bases from V and 2 bases from J, with 9 bases between. Here the CDR3 reads CASSVAGTTYEQYF. DNA for the CDR3: TGTGCCAGCAGCGTAGCGGGAACTACCTACGAGCAGTACTTC.

The chain couples TRBV7-6 to TRBJ1-4, with D possibly being TRBD1 (6 bases). Germline assignment: CDR1 SGHVS and CDR2 FNYEAQ. The CDR3 is 15 amino acids. V lost 1 base and J 3 bases, leaving 9 bases between the germline ends. The DNA for the CDR3 is TGTGCCAGCAGCTTAGAGACAGGAGCTAATGAAAAACTGTTTTTT. It yields the protein CASSLETGANEKLFF.

This clone was counted a single time. The rearrangement links TRBV6-6 to TRBJ1-1; TRBD1 aligns across 7 bases. V was pared by 7 bases and J by 4 bases, with 15 bases of the junction left unmatched. This CDR3 comprises 16 residues. Germline V gene sequence: CDR1 MNHNY, CDR2 SVGAGI (reference sequence). The CDR3 loop is CASTRILLTGTTEAFF. For the CDR3, the DNA is TGTGCCAGCACGCGGATCCTATTGACAGGGACCACTGAAGCTTTCTTT.

This chain joins TRBV3-1 (or the pseudogene TRBV3-2) and TRBJ1-6, with unresolved D. Germline V gene sequence: CDR1 LGHDT, CDR2 YNNKEL (reference sequence). The CDR3 has 15 amino acids. Trimming left V 5 bases short and J 7 bases short, with 15 bases between. CDR3: CASSETNTVNSPLHF. The CDR3 nucleotides are TGTGCCAGCAGCGAAACGAATACAGTCAATTCACCCCTCCACTTT.

The chain employs TRBV7-2 and TRBJ1-1; D unclear. The germline gives CDR1 SGHTA, CDR2 FQGNSA. The germline V and J ends were trimmed by 0 bases and 1 base, with 3 bases remaining between them. CDR3 length: 13 amino acids. CDR3 sequence: CASSLARNTEAFF. The CDR3 DNA follows: TGTGCCAGCAGCTTAGCCCGGAACACTGAAGCTTTCTTT.

This rearrangement joins TRBV28 to TRBJ1-2, with D perhaps matching TRBD1 (6 bases). This CDR3 region has 13 residues. V shed 6 bases and J shed 4 bases, with 12 bases lying between them. Per germline, CDR1 MDHEN and CDR2 SYDVKM. CDR3 bases: TGTGCCAGCAGCACCTCAGGGGCCTATGGCTACACCTTC. It encodes CASSTSGAYGYTF.

This clone was counted once. V usage is TRBV2 and J usage is TRBJ2-4, with D maybe TRBD1 (5 bases). The CDR3 contains 15 residues. From germline, CDR1 is SNHLY and CDR2 FYNNEI. The ends were cut back, 4 bases at V and 0 bases at J, with 10 bases in the middle. The DNA for the CDR3 is TGTGCCAGCAGTGGGACATCTCTAGCCAAAAACATTCAGTACTTC. Translation gives CASSGTSLAKNIQYF.

V gene TRBV28 combines with J gene TRBJ1-2, with 7 bases lining up with TRBD1. Germline CDR1 and CDR2: MDHEN and SYDVKM. J gave up 0 bases and V 3 bases, and 4 bases lay outside the gene matches. The CDR3 covers 15 residues. CDR3: CASSFRDRPNYGYTF. CDR3 in DNA: TGTGCCAGCAGTTTCCGGGACAGACCTAACTATGGCTACACCTTC.

The chain joins TRBV28 to TRBJ2-3; 14 nucleotides line up with TRBD2. The V gene end was trimmed by 3 bases and the J gene end by 6 bases; junction bases not matched to a gene: 8. The CDR3 totals 17 residues. Germline-derived CDR1 and CDR2 are MDHEN and SYDVKM. The CDR3 spells CASSLSGGLAGVDTQYF. CDR3 sequence (DNA): TGTGCCAGCAGTTTGTCGGGGGGACTAGCGGGAGTGGATACGCAGTATTTT. Variable domain in full (rest from reference TRBV28 and TRBJ2-3): DVKVTQSSRYLVKRTGEKVFLECVQDMDHENMFWYRQDPGLGLRLIYFSYDVKMKEKGDIPEGYSVSREKKERFSLILESASTNQTSMYLCASSLSGGLAGVDTQYFGPGTRLTVL.